This T cell receptor beta chain was sequenced for a study of T cells in Graves' hyperthyroidism and ophthalmopathy. There were TCR beta CDR3 regions amplified from RNA transcripts. The HTBI primer set was used in a first-round RT-PCR of the TCR CDR3. TCRdb independently ran MiXCR on the multiplex PCR reads; one entry per CDR3 protein. The sample yields around 520,000 distinct CDR3 sequences, about an eighth seen once. Clinical symptoms, serum thyroxine, TRAb, thyroid ultrasound and orbital computed tomography established diagnosis. The CDR3 spans 19 residues. V was clipped by 0 bases and J by 4 bases; unmatched bases: 9. Per germline, CDR1 LNHNV and CDR2 YYDKDF (reference sequence).

The chain employs TRBV15 and TRBJ2-3, with 14 positions matching TRBD2. Sequencing was performed on blood. The receptor's source is a woman aged 18-30 years with Graves' hyperthyroidism. This CDR3 is CATSRDLSGTSGSADTQYF. The CDR3 region has the DNA TGTGCCACCAGCAGAGATCTATCCGGGACTAGCGGGAGCGCAGATACGCAGTATTTT.